This T cell receptor beta chain comes out of a study of blood T cell repertoires in COVID-19. The table lists this clone with a few counts. Data came from immunoSEQ multiplex PCR; TCRdb stores just in-frame clones and leaves some out. The table includes approximately 230,000 clones, 75% to 90% detected once. Sequencing input: peripheral blood. The source of this sequence is a man aged 30 to 45 who had recovered from COVID-19.

CDR3 DNA: TGTGCCAGCAGCTTCACCGGGACAGCGGGTGAAAAACTGTTTTTT. It encodes CASSFTGTAGEKLFF. This chain links TRBV7-9 with TRBJ1-4; 7 bases agree with TRBD1. Per germline, CDR1 SEHNR and CDR2 FQNEAQ (reference sequence). The CDR3 is made up of 15 amino acids. V lost 3 bases, J lost 7 bases, and 8 bases stayed unmatched.